Listed here are 27 T cell receptor beta chains from one sample, sequenced in a study of T-cell reconstitution after alpha-beta-depleted transplantation in children. Unique molecular identifiers tagged the TCRbeta library. Using its own MiXCR run on the PCR reads, TCRdb lists one record per CDR3 protein. Of approximately 520,000 distinct CDR3 sequences listed, over 9.5% were seen once; the top ten hold about 14%. Material: PBMCs, mostly from graft donor cells, obtained 180 days after TCRalphabeta/CD19-depleted stem cell transplant. These receptors were collected from a female patient aged 2-9 years who had a stem cell transplant for aplastic anemia, so the T cells may come from the graft donor.

In this sample, this clonotype turned up many times. The rearrangement joins TRBV29-1 to TRBJ1-1; D uncertain. CDR3 length: 11 residues. Germline V gene lookup returns CDR1 SQVTM and CDR2 ANQGSEA. Trimming cost V 7 bases and J 0 bases, with 6 bases left between them. The CDR3 is CSGGVNTEAFF. CDR3 nucleotides: TGCAGCGGAGGTGTGAACACTGAAGCTTTCTTT.

This clonotype has just a few counts. The chain recombines TRBV7-9 with TRBJ2-1; TRBD1 matches at 7 bases. The V gene end was trimmed by 1 base and the J gene end by 3 bases; junction bases not matched to a gene: 6. There are 16 residues in the CDR3. Germline-derived CDR1 and CDR2 are SEHNR and FQNEAQ (reference sequence). Here the CDR3 reads CASSLDLWTGYNEQFF. The CDR3 DNA is TGTGCCAGCAGCTTAGACCTGTGGACAGGCTACAATGAGCAGTTCTTC.

The chain couples TRBV7-9 to TRBJ1-4; possibly TRBD1 for D (5 bases). The CDR3 extends over 13 amino acids. V was clipped by 7 bases and J by 6 bases, with 12 bases between them. Germline-derived CDR1 and CDR2 are SEHNR and FQNEAQ (reference sequence). The CDR3 DNA follows: TGTGCCAGCACCCTTTCGACAGATGAAAAACTGTTTTTT. This codes for CASTLSTDEKLFF. Based on the CDR3 plus reference TRBV7-9 and TRBJ1-4, the full variable domain is DTGVSQNPRHKITKRGQNVTFRCDPISEHNRLYWYRQTLGQGPEFLTYFQNEAQLEKSRLLSDRFSAERPKGSFSTLEIQRTEQGDSAMYLCASTLSTDEKLFFGSGTQLSVL.

A few counts support this clonotype. This rearrangement joins TRBV18 to TRBJ2-3; D unclear. The ends were cut back, 0 bases at V and 6 bases at J, with 4 bases in the middle. The CDR3 has 12 amino acids. CDR1 is KGHSH, CDR2 LQKENI, per germline. The CDR3 DNA reads as TGTGCCAGCTCACCACCGAGTGATACGCAGTATTTT. Amino acids: CASSPPSDTQYF.

V usage is TRBV7-3 and J usage is TRBJ2-2; D is unclear. This CDR3 has 16 residues. The V end lost 1 base, the J end lost 0 bases, and 9 bases lay between the germline ends. Per germline, CDR1 SGHTA and CDR2 FQGTGA. The CDR3 loop is CASSLMGGANTGELFF. The CDR3 DNA follows: TGTGCCAGCAGCTTAATGGGTGGAGCGAACACCGGGGAGCTGTTTTTT.

There are a few counts of this clonotype. The rearrangement joins TRBV20-1 to TRBJ1-5; the D gene is possibly TRBD1 (5 bases). Germline V gives CDR1 DFQATT, CDR2 SNEGSKA (reference sequence). The CDR3 contains 16 residues. V dropped 0 bases and J dropped 4 bases, with 16 bases sitting between them. In DNA form, the CDR3 reads TGCAGTGCTAGAGATTCGACAGCCCTCGGGAATCAGCCCCAGCATTTT. Amino acids: CSARDSTALGNQPQHF.

The chain has TRBV28 and TRBJ2-7; 7 positions agree with TRBD1. The germline gives CDR1 MDHEN, CDR2 SYDVKM. J lost 2 bases, V lost 2 bases, and 9 bases had no gene match. The CDR3 runs to 16 residues. The CDR3 DNA sequence: TGTGCCAGCAGTTTAGGTGCCGGGACAGTTGCCTACGAGCAGTACTTC. It is translated as CASSLGAGTVAYEQYF. Supplemented by reference TRBV28 and TRBJ2-7, the full variable domain reads DVKVTQSSRYLVKRTGEKVFLECVQDMDHENMFWYRQDPGLGLRLIYFSYDVKMKEKGDIPEGYSVSREKKERFSLILESASTNQTSMYLCASSLGAGTVAYEQYFGPGTRLTVT.

This clonotype occurred many times. The chain carries TRBV20-1 and TRBJ2-1; possibly TRBD1 for D (5 bases). This CDR3 is 15 amino acids long. Trimming took 7 bases from V and 3 from J, leaving 19 bases between them. Germline V gene sequence: CDR1 DFQATT, CDR2 SNEGSKA (reference sequence). The DNA of the CDR3 is TGCAGTGAGTTGCCGACAGTTTCCAGCTACAATGAGCAGTTCTTC. This translates into CSELPTVSSYNEQFF.

In its sample, this clonotype was seen many times. The chain recombines TRBV3-1 with TRBJ2-1; no definite D call. V lost 1 base and J 5 bases, leaving 15 bases between the germline ends. The CDR3 runs to 16 residues. CDR1 is LGHDT, CDR2 YNNKEL, per germline (reference sequence). The CDR3: CASSQASKGINNEQFF. The CDR3 nucleotides are TGTGCCAGCAGCCAAGCCTCCAAGGGAATTAACAATGAGCAGTTCTTC.

This clonotype was observed a few times. This chain uses TRBV15 with TRBJ2-5; TRBD2 is a possible D gene (5 bases). Germline values: CDR1 LNHNV, CDR2 YYDKDF (reference sequence). The CDR3 loop spans 15 amino acids. The germline V and J ends were trimmed by 7 bases and 1 base, with 16 bases remaining between them. This CDR3 reads CATTPGEGSQETQYF. The CDR3 nucleotides read TGTGCCACCACCCCGGGCGAGGGCAGCCAAGAGACCCAGTACTTC.

This clonotype has a handful of counts. The chain couples TRBV6-2 or TRBV6-3 to TRBJ1-2; D is unclear. V was cut by 0 bases and J by 3 bases, with 8 bases left in between. The germline gives CDR1 MNHEY, CDR2 SVGEGT. This CDR3 region has 14 residues. CDR3 coding DNA: TGTGCCAGCAGTTACTCGCCCACAGACTATGGCTACACCTTC. It translates to CASSYSPTDYGYTF.

This clonotype was counted at least ten times. In DNA form, the CDR3 reads TGCGCCAGCAGTGAGTCGGTGAACCTTCCAGATACGCAGTATTTT. Protein product: CASSESVNLPDTQYF. V usage is TRBV10-2 and J usage is TRBJ2-3; no reliable D call. This CDR3 spans 15 amino acids. Looked up from germline, CDR1 is WSHSY and CDR2 is SAAADI. Trimming took off 0 bases at V and 4 bases at J, with 11 bases between the two ends.

This chain uses TRBV29-1 with TRBJ2-7, with a tentative D call TRBD1 (6 bases). The ends were cut back, 8 bases at V and 1 base at J, with 18 bases in the middle. The CDR3 extends over 14 amino acids. Germline values: CDR1 SQVTM, CDR2 ANQGSEA. CDR3 in DNA: TGCAGCATTGTCCAGGGGCTGGGGTCCTACGAGCAGTACTTC. It is translated as CSIVQGLGSYEQYF.

The V and J genes are TRBV5-6 and TRBJ1-4; 7 bases align to TRBD1. Germline values: CDR1 SGHDT, CDR2 YYEEEE. The trim removed 5 bases at V and 8 bases at J, leaving 9 bases unmatched. The CDR3 length is 14 residues. The CDR3 region is CASRTRDRSEKLFF. In DNA, the CDR3 is TGTGCCAGCAGGACCCGGGACAGAAGCGAAAAACTGTTTTTT.

The V and J genes are TRBV5-1 and TRBJ1-4; tentative D call: TRBD1 (5 bases). The CDR3 length is 14 residues. Between the trimmed V and J ends, which lost 0 bases and 8 bases, there was a span of 11 bases. Germline V gene sequence: CDR1 SGHRS, CDR2 YFSETQ. CDR3 bases: TGCGCCAGCAGCTTGGAGGCAGGGAAGGAAAAACTGTTTTTT. This translates into CASSLEAGKEKLFF.

The V call is TRBV6-5, the J call TRBJ2-7, with 9 bases fitting TRBD1. Germline V CDR1 and CDR2: MNHEY, SVGAGI. The length of the CDR3 is 12 residues. The ends lost 8 bases at V and 4 bases at J; junction bases unmatched: 3. The CDR3 DNA sequence: TGTGCCAGCGGGACAGGGTCTTACGAGCAGTACTTC. It codes for CASGTGSYEQYF.

This clonotype was detected many times. The chain links TRBV7-2 to TRBJ2-1; 10 nucleotides match TRBD2. The CDR3 is 15 residues long. Germline V lookup: CDR1 SGHTA, CDR2 FQGNSA. Trimming at V came to 1 base and at J to 10 bases, leaving 7 bases not matched to a gene. The chain's CDR3 is CASSLGGLAGDEQFF. CDR3 DNA sequence: TGTGCCAGCAGCTTAGGTGGCCTAGCGGGAGACGAGCAGTTCTTC.

This clonotype was counted only a few times. This chain joins TRBV5-6 and TRBJ2-1, with D possibly matching TRBD1 (6 bases). The CDR3 has 13 residues. CDR1 SGHDT and CDR2 YYEEEE come from the germline V gene. With 4 bases removed from V and 5 bases from J, the gap between germline ends came to 10 bases. This CDR3 is CASSRTEDNEQFF. For the CDR3, the DNA is TGTGCCAGCAGCCGGACAGAAGACAATGAGCAGTTCTTC. Variable domain in full (rest from reference TRBV5-6 and TRBJ2-1): DAGVTQSPTHLIKTRGQQVTLRCSPKSGHDTVSWYQQALGQGPQFIFQYYEEEERQRGNFPDRFSGHQFPNYSSELNVNALLLGDSALYLCASSRTEDNEQFFGPGTRLTVL.

J is TRBJ2-2 and V is TRBV20-1; D not resolved. V was pared by 0 bases and J by 2 bases, with 10 bases between. This CDR3 comprises 15 residues. Germline CDR1 is DFQATT and CDR2 is SNEGSKA (reference sequence). This CDR3 is CSARDLYKNTGELFF. In DNA form, the CDR3 reads TGCAGTGCTAGAGATCTGTACAAAAACACCGGGGAGCTGTTTTTT.

This rearrangement joins TRBV20-1 to TRBJ2-5, with TRBD1 identical over 7 bases. Germline trimming cut 6 bases from V and 4 bases from J; bases unmatched to any gene: 8. CDR3 length: 13 amino acids. The germline CDR1 and CDR2 sequences are DFQATT and SNEGSKA (reference sequence). The chain's CDR3 is CSARIQGPETQYF. DNA of the CDR3: TGCAGTGCCCGGATACAGGGGCCAGAGACCCAGTACTTC.

The chain is built from TRBV28 and TRBJ2-5, with 11 bases matching TRBD2. V shed 4 bases, J shed 4 bases, and the junction held 5 bases outside the gene matches. The germline gives CDR1 MDHEN, CDR2 SYDVKM. This CDR3 contains 15 residues. The DNA for the CDR3 is TGTGCCAGCAGTTCTCCCGGACTAGCGGGAGAGACCCAGTACTTC. It specifies CASSSPGLAGETQYF.

This clonotype appeared a few times. V usage is TRBV6-2 or TRBV6-3 and J usage is TRBJ2-1, with 9 bases that match TRBD2. The CDR3 has 14 amino acids. J lost 6 bases, V lost 4 bases, and 4 bases had no gene match. CDR1 and CDR2 (germline): MNHEY, SVGEGT. The CDR3 sequence is CASSSRLAVNEQFF. The CDR3 DNA follows: TGTGCCAGCAGTTCTAGACTAGCGGTCAATGAGCAGTTCTTC.

The chain carries TRBV27 and TRBJ2-4, with TRBD1 identical over 7 bases. This CDR3 spans 16 amino acids. Per the germline V gene, CDR1 is MNHEY and CDR2 is SMNVEV (reference sequence). With 5 bases clipped from V and 6 bases from J, the junction kept 13 bases outside the gene matches. DNA for the CDR3: TGTGCCAGCAGTCCAATCGACAGGGCCCCACTAAACATTCAGTACTTC. Protein: CASSPIDRAPLNIQYF.

In this sample, this clonotype turned up a few times. This chain uses TRBV5-1 with TRBJ1-4; unclear D gene. The CDR3 contains 13 residues. Trimming pared 4 bases from V and 8 bases from J, leaving 12 bases between. The germline V gene encodes CDR1 SGHRS and CDR2 YFSETQ. The CDR3 nucleotides are TGCGCCAGCAGCACCCCTCCGGGAGAAAAACTGTTTTTT. The encoded protein is CASSTPPGEKLFF.

In this sample, this clonotype turned up many times. The V call is TRBV29-1, the J call TRBJ2-7; TRBD2 matches 7 bases. Germline CDR1 is SQVTM and CDR2 is ANQGSEA. The CDR3 runs 11 residues. V trimming: 6 bases; J trimming: 2 bases; junction bases outside the gene matches: 1. This chain's CDR3 is CSVGTTYEQYF. The CDR3 region has the DNA TGCAGCGTAGGGACTACCTACGAGCAGTACTTC.

The CDR3 sequence is CASSMGRSTNEKLFF. The CDR3 region has the DNA TGCGCCAGCAGCATGGGACGGTCAACTAATGAAAAACTGTTTTTT. The chain links TRBV5-1 to TRBJ1-4, with D possibly being TRBD1 (5 bases). The CDR3 is 15 residues long. The V gene lost 4 bases and the J gene lost 0 bases, with 10 bases spanning the gap. Germline V gene lookup returns CDR1 SGHRS and CDR2 YFSETQ.

On this clonotype itself: One end of the junction fails to match germline, which may point to a read error. This chain joins TRBV30 and TRBJ2-3; 8 bases fit TRBD2. Looked up from germline, CDR1 is GTSNPN and CDR2 is SVGIG (reference sequence). This CDR3 region has 15 residues. CDR3 amino acids: CAWRVSGGVTDTQYF. The CDR3 DNA follows: TGTGCCTGGCGTGTATCGGGAGGGGTCACAGATACGCAGTATTTT. Full variable domain (rest looked up from reference TRBV30 and TRBJ2-3): SQTIHQWPATLVQPVGSPLSLECTVEGTSNPNLYWYRQAAGRGLQLLFYSVGIGQISSEVPQNLSASRPQDRQFILSSKKLLLSDSGFYLCAWRVSGGVTDTQYFGPGTRLTVL.